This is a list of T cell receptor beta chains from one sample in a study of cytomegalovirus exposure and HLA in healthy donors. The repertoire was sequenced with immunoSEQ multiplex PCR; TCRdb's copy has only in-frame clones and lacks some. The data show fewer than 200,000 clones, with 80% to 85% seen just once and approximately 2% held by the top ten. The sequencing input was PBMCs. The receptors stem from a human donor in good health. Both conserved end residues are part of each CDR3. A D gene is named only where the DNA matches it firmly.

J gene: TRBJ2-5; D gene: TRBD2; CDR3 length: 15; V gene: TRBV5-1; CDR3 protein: CASSFSGGLQETQYF; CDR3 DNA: TGCGCCAGCAGCTTTAGCGGGGGGCTCCAAGAGACCCAGTACTTC
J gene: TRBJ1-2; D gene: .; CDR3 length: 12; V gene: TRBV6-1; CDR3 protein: CATQTASYGYTF; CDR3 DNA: TGTGCCACGCAGACAGCTAGCTATGGCTACACCTTC
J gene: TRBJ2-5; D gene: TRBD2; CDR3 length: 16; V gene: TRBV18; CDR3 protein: CASSPGRGGTQETQYF; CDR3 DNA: TGTGCCAGCTCACCAGGCCGGGGGGGAACTCAAGAGACCCAGTACTTC
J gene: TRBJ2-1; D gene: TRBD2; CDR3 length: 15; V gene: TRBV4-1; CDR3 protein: CASSSTSGGRNEQFF; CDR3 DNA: TGCGCCAGCAGCTCGACTAGCGGGGGGAGGAATGAGCAGTTCTTC
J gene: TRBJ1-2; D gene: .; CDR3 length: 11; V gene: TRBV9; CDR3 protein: CASSDRYGYTF; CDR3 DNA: TGTGCCAGCAGCGACAGGTATGGCTACACCTTC
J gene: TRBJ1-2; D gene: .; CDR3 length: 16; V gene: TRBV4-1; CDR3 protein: CASSQAEGDTNYGYTF; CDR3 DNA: TGCGCCAGCAGCCAGGCCGAGGGGGACACCAACTATGGCTACACCTTC
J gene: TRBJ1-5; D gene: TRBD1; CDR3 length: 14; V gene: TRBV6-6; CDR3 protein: CASSHGQGSQPQHF; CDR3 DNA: TGTGCCAGCAGCCATGGACAGGGTAGTCAGCCCCAGCATTTT
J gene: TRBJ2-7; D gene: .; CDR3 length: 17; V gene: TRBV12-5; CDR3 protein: CASGLVISGQTSYEQYF; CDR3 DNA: TGTGCTAGTGGTTTGGTCATATCCGGACAGACCTCCTACGAGCAGTACTTC
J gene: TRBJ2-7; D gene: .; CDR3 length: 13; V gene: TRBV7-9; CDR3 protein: CASSLGGQYEQYF; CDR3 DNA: TGTGCCAGCAGCTTAGGGGGGCAGTACGAGCAGTACTTC
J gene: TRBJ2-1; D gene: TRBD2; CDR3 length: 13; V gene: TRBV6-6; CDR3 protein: CASGLAEINEQFF; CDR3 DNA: TGTGCCAGCGGACTAGCGGAGATCAATGAGCAGTTCTTC
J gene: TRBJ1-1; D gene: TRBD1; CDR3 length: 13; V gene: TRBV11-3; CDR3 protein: CASSPTGEAEAFF; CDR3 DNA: TGTGCCAGCAGCCCGACAGGGGAGGCTGAAGCTTTCTTT
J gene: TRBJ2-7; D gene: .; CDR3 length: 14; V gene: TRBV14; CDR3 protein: CASRGDGRPYEQYF; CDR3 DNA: TGTGCCAGCAGGGGAGACGGCAGACCCTACGAGCAGTACTTC
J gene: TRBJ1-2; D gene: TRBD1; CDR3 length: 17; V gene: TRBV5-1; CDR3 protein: CASSLPGTGRNVDGYTF; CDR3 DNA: TGCGCCAGCAGCTTACCCGGGACAGGGCGAAATGTGGATGGCTACACCTTC
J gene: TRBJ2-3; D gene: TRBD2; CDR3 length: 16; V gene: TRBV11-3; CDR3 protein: CASSPWTSGGADTQYF; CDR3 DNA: TGTGCCAGCAGCCCGTGGACTAGCGGGGGGGCGGATACGCAGTATTTT
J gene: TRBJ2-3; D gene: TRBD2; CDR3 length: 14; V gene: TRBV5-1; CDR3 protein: CASSLEASGGPQYF; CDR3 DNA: TGCGCCAGCAGCTTGGAGGCTAGCGGGGGGCCGCAGTATTTT
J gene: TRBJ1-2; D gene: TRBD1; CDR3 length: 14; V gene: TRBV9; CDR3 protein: CASSVTGTNYGYTF; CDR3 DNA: TGTGCCAGCAGCGTGACAGGGACTAACTATGGCTACACCTTC
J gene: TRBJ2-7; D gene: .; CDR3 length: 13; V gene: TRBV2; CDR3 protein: CASSENYSYEQYF; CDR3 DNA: TGTGCCAGCAGTGAGAACTACTCCTACGAGCAGTACTTC
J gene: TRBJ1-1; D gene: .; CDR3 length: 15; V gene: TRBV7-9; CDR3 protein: CASSLEGMGVTEAFF; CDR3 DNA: TGTGCCAGCAGCTTAGAAGGCATGGGCGTAACTGAAGCTTTCTTT
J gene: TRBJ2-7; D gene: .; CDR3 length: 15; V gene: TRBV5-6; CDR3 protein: CASSLINRGLVEQYF; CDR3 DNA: TGTGCCAGCAGCTTGATTAACAGGGGACTTGTCGAGCAGTACTTC
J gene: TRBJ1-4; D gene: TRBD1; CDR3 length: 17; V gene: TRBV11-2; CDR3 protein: CASRQLTGKRGYEKLFF; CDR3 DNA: TGTGCCAGCAGACAACTGACAGGGAAGAGAGGGTATGAAAAACTGTTTTTT